These 23 T cell receptor beta chains share one sample of origin, sequenced in a study of blood T cell repertoires in COVID-19. Repertoires were generated with immunoSEQ multiplex PCR, while TCRdb's copy carries only in-frame clones and drops some. This table holds roughly 170,000 clones, 80% to 90% found once. Sequencing was carried out using peripheral blood. The receptor set was obtained from a man aged 70-80 years with active or convalescent COVID-19.

In this sample, this clone turned up once. This chain connects TRBV27 to TRBJ1-1; D remains unclear. Germline V gene data show CDR1 as MNHEY and CDR2 as SMNVEV (reference sequence). This CDR3 has 14 residues. Deletions cut 3 bases from V and 5 bases from J, with 13 bases between. CDR3 nucleotide sequence: TGTGCCAGCAGTTTGTTGGGTCGGGAAACTGAAGCTTTCTTT. Residues: CASSLLGRETEAFF.

The chain recombines TRBV7-2 with TRBJ1-4, with 7 bases matching TRBD1. V lost 5 bases, J lost 8 bases, and 8 bases stayed unmatched. CDR3 length equals 14 residues. CDR1 is SGHTA and CDR2 is FQGNSA in the germline V gene. For the CDR3, the DNA is TGTGCCAGCAGCAGCGACAGGGTCCGGGAAAAACTGTTTTTT. It encodes CASSSDRVREKLFF.

CDR3 nucleotide sequence: TGTGCCAGCAGTGACGGAGGGTACTATGGCTACACCTTC. It yields the protein CASSDGGYYGYTF. The V gene is TRBV6-1, the J gene TRBJ1-2; D call uncertain. The CDR3 is 13 amino acids. Per germline, CDR1 MNHNS and CDR2 SASEGT. V lost 3 bases and J 3 bases, leaving 8 bases between the germline ends.

The chain joins TRBV19 to TRBJ1-1; D uncertain. This CDR3 has 16 residues. The germline CDR1 and CDR2 sequences are LNHDA and SQIVND (reference sequence). The V end lost 0 bases, the J end lost 1 base, and 12 bases lay between the germline ends. The CDR3: CASSIDRGSRNTEAFF. The CDR3 nucleotides read TGTGCCAGTAGTATAGATCGAGGCAGCAGGAACACTGAAGCTTTCTTT.

CDR3 sequence: CASSLGTSGGSYEQYF. CDR3 DNA sequence: TGTGCCAGCAGCTTAGGTACTAGCGGGGGATCCTACGAGCAGTACTTC. This chain uses TRBV7-6 with TRBJ2-7, with 11 bases identical to TRBD2. From germline, CDR1 is SGHVS and CDR2 FNYEAQ. V trimming: 1 base; J trimming: 1 base; junction bases outside the gene matches: 3. There are 16 residues in the CDR3. Complete variable domain (other parts from reference TRBV7-6 and TRBJ2-7): GAGVSQSPRYKVTKRGQDVALRCDPISGHVSLYWYRQALGQGPEFLTYFNYEAQQDKSGLPNDRFSAERPEGSISTLTIQRTEQRDSAMYRCASSLGTSGGSYEQYFGPGTRLTVT.

The V call is TRBV4-3, the J call TRBJ2-4, with a possible D match to TRBD2 (6 bases). Trimming pared 3 bases from V and 0 bases from J, leaving 15 bases between. Per germline, CDR1 LGHNA and CDR2 YSLEER. This CDR3 region has 17 residues. Here the CDR3 DNA reads TGCGCCAGCAGCCAGGGACCCGGAGGGTTAGCCAAAAACATTCAGTACTTC. This translates into CASSQGPGGLAKNIQYF.

This clone was observed a handful of times. The rearrangement links TRBV18 to TRBJ1-4; 7 nucleotides agree with TRBD1. The trim removed 4 bases at V and 5 bases at J, leaving 7 bases unmatched. Germline CDR1 is KGHSH and CDR2 is LQKENI. The CDR3 spans 15 residues. This CDR3 is CASSLGQVPNEKLFF. CDR3 DNA: TGTGCCAGCTCACTCGGACAGGTTCCCAATGAAAAACTGTTTTTT.

CDR3 in DNA: TGTGCCAGTAGTAGGACAGGAGCGGCCTACAATGAGCAGTTCTTC. It codes for CASSRTGAAYNEQFF. The chain combines TRBV19 with TRBJ2-1; TRBD1 matches at 7 bases. Germline V gene sequence: CDR1 LNHDA, CDR2 SQIVND (reference sequence). The CDR3 is 15 amino acids. After removal of 4 bases from V and 2 bases from J, the junction contained 5 bases not matched to a gene. Supplemented by reference TRBV19 and TRBJ2-1, the full variable domain reads DGGITQSPKYLFRKEGQNVTLSCEQNLNHDAMYWYRQDPGQGLRLIYYSQIVNDFQKGDIAEGYSVSREKKESFPLTVTSAQKNPTAFYLCASSRTGAAYNEQFFGPGTRLTVL.

This clone was detected once. The chain couples TRBV29-1 to TRBJ2-7, with no clear D. Germline assignment: CDR1 SQVTM and CDR2 ANQGSEA. V was trimmed by 4 bases and J by 0 bases, leaving 19 bases between them. The CDR3 runs 16 residues. CDR3 amino acids: CSVGKLAGPSSYEQYF. Written as DNA, the CDR3 is TGCAGCGTTGGGAAATTGGCAGGCCCAAGCTCCTACGAGCAGTACTTC.

V and J are TRBV10-1 and TRBJ1-1; weak D call: TRBD1 (5 bases). V was clipped by 4 bases and J by 4 bases, with 22 bases between them. Germline V gene lookup returns CDR1 WNHNN and CDR2 SYGVQD (reference sequence). There are 17 residues in the CDR3. CDR3 residues: CASSGGPGEILGTEAFF. CDR3 sequence (DNA): TGCGCCAGCAGTGGGGGCCCAGGTGAGATTTTGGGCACTGAAGCTTTCTTT.

V and J are TRBV5-1 and TRBJ2-1; no clear D. Germline-derived CDR1 and CDR2 are SGHRS and YFSETQ. This CDR3 has 14 amino acids. V dropped 8 bases and J dropped 0 bases, with 12 bases sitting between them. As DNA, the CDR3 is TGCGCCAGTAGTGACATGAGCTCCTACAATGAGCAGTTCTTC. It translates to CASSDMSSYNEQFF.

The chain recombines TRBV5-1 with TRBJ1-1, with TRBD1 identical over 8 bases. V lost 0 bases and J lost 8; bases outside the gene matches: 9. Germline lookup yields CDR1 SGHRS and CDR2 YFSETQ. The CDR3 sequence is 15 residues long. CDR3 sequence: CASSLGEGWDREAFF. As DNA, the CDR3 is TGCGCCAGCAGCTTGGGGGAGGGTTGGGACAGGGAAGCTTTCTTT.

This sequence joins TRBV5-1 and TRBJ2-7; 9 nucleotides match TRBD2. Unmatched junction bases numbered 12, after V lost 0 bases and J lost 2 bases. The CDR3 is made up of 18 amino acids. Germline V gene data show CDR1 as SGHRS and CDR2 as YFSETQ. The CDR3 reads CASSLGSGGTGKTYEQYF. Written as DNA, the CDR3 is TGCGCCAGCAGCTTGGGTAGCGGGGGAACGGGGAAAACCTACGAGCAGTACTTC.

The V and J genes are TRBV2 and TRBJ2-7; D remains unclear. CDR1 SNHLY and CDR2 FYNNEI come from the germline V gene. The V gene lost 1 base and the J gene lost 6 bases, with 10 bases spanning the gap. The CDR3 length is 13 residues. Written as DNA, the CDR3 is TGTGCCAGCAGTGAAGAAGACACCCTCGAGCAGTACTTC. This translates into CASSEEDTLEQYF.

The chain is built from TRBV28 and TRBJ1-2; 7 bases fit TRBD1. The CDR3 is 14 amino acids. After removal of 3 bases from V and 0 bases from J, the junction contained 1 base not matched to a gene. Germline V CDR1 and CDR2: MDHEN, SYDVKM. Here the CDR3 DNA reads TGTGCCAGCAGTTTGACAGGGACTAACTATGGCTACACCTTC. This sequence encodes CASSLTGTNYGYTF.

A few counts support this clone. The rearrangement uses TRBV28 and TRBJ2-7, with D tentatively TRBD1 (5 bases). Trimming stripped 6 bases from V and 6 bases from J, with 21 bases between. The length of the CDR3 is 15 residues. Germline V lookup: CDR1 MDHEN, CDR2 SYDVKM. The CDR3, as DNA: TGTGCCAGCAGCCTGACAGCTACTACTACGCGCGAGCAGTACTTC. Protein product: CASSLTATTTREQYF.

CDR3 in DNA: TGTGCCAGCAGCTTGGTATCCTCAGATACGCAGTATTTT. Translated, it gives CASSLVSSDTQYF. This rearrangement joins TRBV5-5 to TRBJ2-3; D uncertain. Per germline, CDR1 SGHKS and CDR2 YYEKEE (reference sequence). The CDR3 totals 13 residues. Trimming took off 0 bases at V and 4 bases at J, with 6 bases between the two ends.

This clone was seen a few times. The chain recombines TRBV5-5 with TRBJ1-2; 7 nucleotides align to TRBD1. The CDR3 spans 16 residues. After removal of 4 bases from V and 8 bases from J, the junction contained 17 bases not matched to a gene. Looked up from germline, CDR1 is SGHKS and CDR2 is YYEKEE (reference sequence). The chain's CDR3 is CASSRPTGTKQLGYTF. CDR3 nucleotides: TGTGCCAGCAGCCGCCCGACAGGGACAAAACAACTCGGCTACACCTTC.

This clone was observed once. This chain joins TRBV5-1 and TRBJ2-5; D may be TRBD1 (6 bases). From germline, CDR1 is SGHRS and CDR2 YFSETQ. The CDR3 sequence is 14 residues long. Trimming left V 4 bases short and J 5 bases short, with 15 bases between. CDR3 residues: CASSLRTGLETQYF. The CDR3 DNA sequence: TGCGCCAGCAGCCTACGAACAGGGCTTGAGACCCAGTACTTC.

The chain combines TRBV9 with TRBJ1-5; D perhaps matches TRBD1 (5 bases). The CDR3 covers 15 residues. V was cut by 4 bases and J by 6 bases, with 17 bases left in between. Germline V CDR1 and CDR2: SGDLS, YYNGEE. CDR3 region: CASSKEPGDSQPQHF. In DNA form, the CDR3 reads TGTGCCAGCAGCAAAGAACCGGGGGATAGTCAGCCCCAGCATTTT.

The genes are TRBV9 and TRBJ1-4, with 7 bases fitting TRBD1. Trimming took 4 bases from V and 8 from J; bases not matched to a gene: 20. This CDR3 spans 18 amino acids. Germline CDR1 SGDLS, CDR2 YYNGEE. In DNA form, the CDR3 reads TGTGCCAGCAGCCCATCCCGGGACAGCTTTCGGGCCACGGAAAAACTGTTTTTT. It is translated as CASSPSRDSFRATEKLFF.

The V and J genes are TRBV4-3 and TRBJ2-7; weak D call: TRBD2 (5 bases). Germline CDR1 and CDR2: LGHNA and YSLEER. Trimming removed 1 base from V and 3 bases from J, with 13 bases in between. This CDR3 spans 15 amino acids. As DNA, the CDR3 is TGCGCCAGCAGCCAAGTGTCCACCGGGATCTACGAGCAGTACTTC. Translated, it gives CASSQVSTGIYEQYF.

J is TRBJ1-4 and V is TRBV9, with D perhaps matching TRBD1 (6 bases). CDR3 length: 15 residues. V was clipped by 2 bases and J by 7 bases, with 15 bases between them. Germline lookup yields CDR1 SGDLS and CDR2 YYNGEE. As DNA, the CDR3 is TGTGCCAGCAGCGTCCGGACAGCCCCCTTTGAAAAACTGTTTTTT. It codes for CASSVRTAPFEKLFF.